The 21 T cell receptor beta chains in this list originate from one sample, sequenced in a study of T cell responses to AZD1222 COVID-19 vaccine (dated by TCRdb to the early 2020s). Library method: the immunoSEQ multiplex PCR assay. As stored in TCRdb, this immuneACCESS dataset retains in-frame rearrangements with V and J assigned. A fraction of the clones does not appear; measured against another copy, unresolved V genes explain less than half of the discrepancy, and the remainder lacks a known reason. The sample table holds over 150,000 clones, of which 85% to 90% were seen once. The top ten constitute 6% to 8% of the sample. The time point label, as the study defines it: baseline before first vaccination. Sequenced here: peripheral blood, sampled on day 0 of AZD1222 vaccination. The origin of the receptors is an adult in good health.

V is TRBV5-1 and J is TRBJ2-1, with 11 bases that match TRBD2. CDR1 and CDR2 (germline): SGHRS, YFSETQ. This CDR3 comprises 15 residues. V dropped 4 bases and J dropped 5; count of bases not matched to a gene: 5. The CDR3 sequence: CASSQTSGGNNEQFF. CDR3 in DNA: TGCGCCAGCAGCCAAACTAGCGGGGGCAACAATGAGCAGTTCTTC.

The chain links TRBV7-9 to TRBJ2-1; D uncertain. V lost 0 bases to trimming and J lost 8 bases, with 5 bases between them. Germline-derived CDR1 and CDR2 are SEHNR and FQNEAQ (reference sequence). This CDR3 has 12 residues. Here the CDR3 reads CASSLAPDEQFF. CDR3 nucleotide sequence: TGTGCCAGCAGCTTAGCCCCGGATGAGCAGTTCTTC.

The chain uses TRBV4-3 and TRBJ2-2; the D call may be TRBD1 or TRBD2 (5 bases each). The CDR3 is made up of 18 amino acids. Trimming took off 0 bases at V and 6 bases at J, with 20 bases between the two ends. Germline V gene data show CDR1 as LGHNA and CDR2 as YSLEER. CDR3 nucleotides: TGCGCCAGCAGCCAAGAATTCTCCGGGACCACACTTCCCGGGGAGCTGTTTTTT. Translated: CASSQEFSGTTLPGELFF.

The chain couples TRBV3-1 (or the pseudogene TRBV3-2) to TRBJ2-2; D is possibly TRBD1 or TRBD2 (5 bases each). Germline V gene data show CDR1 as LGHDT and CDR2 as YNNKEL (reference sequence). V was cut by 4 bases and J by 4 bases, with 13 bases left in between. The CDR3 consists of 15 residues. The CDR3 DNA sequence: TGTGCCAGCAGCCTATCGGGACGGGTCACCGGGGAGCTGTTTTTT. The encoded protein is CASSLSGRVTGELFF.

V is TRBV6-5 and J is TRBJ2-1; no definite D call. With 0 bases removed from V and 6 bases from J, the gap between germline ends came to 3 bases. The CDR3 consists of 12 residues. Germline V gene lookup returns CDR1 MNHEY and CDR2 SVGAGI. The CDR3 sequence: CASSYSSNEQFF. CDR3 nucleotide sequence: TGTGCCAGCAGTTACTCGAGCAATGAGCAGTTCTTC.

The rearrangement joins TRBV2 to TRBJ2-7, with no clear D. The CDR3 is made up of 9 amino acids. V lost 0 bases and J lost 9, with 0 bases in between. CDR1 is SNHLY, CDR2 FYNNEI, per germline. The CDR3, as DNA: TGTGCCAGCAGTGAAGCGCAGTACTTC. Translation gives CASSEAQYF.

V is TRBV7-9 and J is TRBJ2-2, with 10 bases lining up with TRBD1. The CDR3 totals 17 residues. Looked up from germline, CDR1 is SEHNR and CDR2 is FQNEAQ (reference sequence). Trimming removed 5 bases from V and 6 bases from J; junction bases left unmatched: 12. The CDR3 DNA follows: TGTGCCAGCAGCCATATCGACAGGGGGCAAGGTTCCGGGGAGCTGTTTTTT. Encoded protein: CASSHIDRGQGSGELFF.

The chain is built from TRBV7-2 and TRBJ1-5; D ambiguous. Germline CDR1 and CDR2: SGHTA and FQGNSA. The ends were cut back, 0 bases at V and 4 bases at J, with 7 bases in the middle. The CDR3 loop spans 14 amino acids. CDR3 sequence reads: CASSLAPANQPQHF. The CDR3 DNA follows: TGTGCCAGCAGCTTAGCCCCAGCAAATCAGCCCCAGCATTTT. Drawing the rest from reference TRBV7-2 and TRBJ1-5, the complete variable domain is GAGVSQSPSNKVTEKGKDVELRCDPISGHTALYWYRQSLGQGLEFLIYFQGNSAPDKSGLPSDRFSAERTGGSVSTLTIQRTQQEDSAVYLCASSLAPANQPQHFGDGTRLSIL.

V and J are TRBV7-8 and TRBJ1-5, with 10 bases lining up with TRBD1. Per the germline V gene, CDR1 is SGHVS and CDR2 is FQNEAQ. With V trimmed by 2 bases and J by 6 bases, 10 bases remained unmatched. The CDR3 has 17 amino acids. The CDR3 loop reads CASSLYRPGQGPQPQHF. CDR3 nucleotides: TGTGCCAGCAGCTTATATCGTCCGGGACAGGGGCCTCAGCCCCAGCATTTT.

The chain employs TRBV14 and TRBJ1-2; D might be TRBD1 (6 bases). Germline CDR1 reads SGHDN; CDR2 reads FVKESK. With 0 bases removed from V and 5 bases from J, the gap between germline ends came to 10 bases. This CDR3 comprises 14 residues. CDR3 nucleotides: TGTGCCAGCAGCCAAGATCTAGGACAGTATGGCTACACCTTC. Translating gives CASSQDLGQYGYTF.

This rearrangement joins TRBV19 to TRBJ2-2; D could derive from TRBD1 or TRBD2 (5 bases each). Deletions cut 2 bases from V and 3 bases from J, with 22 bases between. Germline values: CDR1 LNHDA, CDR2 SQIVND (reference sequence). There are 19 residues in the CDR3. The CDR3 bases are TGTGCCAGTAGTATATTCCCCAGTGTGCAGGGAGACTACACCGGGGAGCTGTTTTTT. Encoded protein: CASSIFPSVQGDYTGELFF.

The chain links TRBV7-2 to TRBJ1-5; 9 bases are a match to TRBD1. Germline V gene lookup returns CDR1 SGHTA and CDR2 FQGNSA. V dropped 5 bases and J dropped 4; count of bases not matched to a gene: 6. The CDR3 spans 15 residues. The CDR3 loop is CASSQGDRVNQPQHF. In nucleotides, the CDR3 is TGTGCCAGCAGCCAGGGGGACAGGGTAAATCAGCCCCAGCATTTT.

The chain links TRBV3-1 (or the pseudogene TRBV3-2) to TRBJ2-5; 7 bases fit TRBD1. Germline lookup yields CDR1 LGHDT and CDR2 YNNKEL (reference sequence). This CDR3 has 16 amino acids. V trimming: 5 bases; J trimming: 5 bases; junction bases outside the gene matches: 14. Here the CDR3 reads CASSTPGTARPETQYF. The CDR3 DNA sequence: TGTGCCAGCAGCACACCTGGGACAGCTAGACCGGAGACCCAGTACTTC.

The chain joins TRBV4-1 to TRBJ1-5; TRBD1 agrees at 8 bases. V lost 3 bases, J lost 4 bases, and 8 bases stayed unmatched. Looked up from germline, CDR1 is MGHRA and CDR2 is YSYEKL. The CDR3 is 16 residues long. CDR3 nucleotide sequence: TGCGCCAGCAGCCAGCCTGGACAGGGCCAGAATCAGCCCCAGCATTTT. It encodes CASSQPGQGQNQPQHF.

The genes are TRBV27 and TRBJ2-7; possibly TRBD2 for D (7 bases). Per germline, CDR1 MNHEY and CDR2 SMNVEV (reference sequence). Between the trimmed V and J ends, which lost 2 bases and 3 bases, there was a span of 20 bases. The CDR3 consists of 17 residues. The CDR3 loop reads CASSLTPQGGGIYEQYF. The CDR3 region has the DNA TGTGCCAGCAGTTTAACCCCTCAGGGAGGGGGTATCTACGAGCAGTACTTC.

The CDR3 region is CASSPGRGDLGYTF. The CDR3 nucleotides are TGTGCCAGCAGCCCTGGACGGGGGGATTTGGGCTACACCTTC. J is TRBJ1-2 and V is TRBV7-3, with D perhaps TRBD1 (5 bases). The CDR3 totals 14 residues. Germline V gives CDR1 SGHTA, CDR2 FQGTGA. The ends were cut back, 5 bases at V and 8 bases at J, with 18 bases in the middle.

As DNA, the CDR3 is TGTGCCAGCAGCCCCGGGACCGTCTCCTGGAACGAGCAGTACTTC. Translating gives CASSPGTVSWNEQYF. This chain links TRBV28 with TRBJ2-7; D tentatively fits TRBD1 or TRBD2 (5 bases each). Trimming pared 6 bases from V and 5 bases from J, leaving 20 bases between. The CDR3 has 15 residues. The germline V gene encodes CDR1 MDHEN and CDR2 SYDVKM.

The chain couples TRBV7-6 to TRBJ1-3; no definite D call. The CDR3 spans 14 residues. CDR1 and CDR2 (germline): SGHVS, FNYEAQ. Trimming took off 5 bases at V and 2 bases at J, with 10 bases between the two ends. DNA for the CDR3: TGTGCCAGCAGCCTTCAGGTGGCTGGAAACACCATATATTTT. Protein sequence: CASSLQVAGNTIYF.

CDR3 in amino acids: CASRRQMNTEAFF. In DNA, the CDR3 is TGTGCCAGCAGGCGACAGATGAACACTGAAGCTTTCTTT. This chain joins TRBV6-5 and TRBJ1-1, with a weak D call TRBD1 (5 bases). The length of the CDR3 is 13 residues. Germline CDR1 MNHEY, CDR2 SVGAGI. V gave up 6 bases and J gave up 0 bases, with 8 bases separating them.

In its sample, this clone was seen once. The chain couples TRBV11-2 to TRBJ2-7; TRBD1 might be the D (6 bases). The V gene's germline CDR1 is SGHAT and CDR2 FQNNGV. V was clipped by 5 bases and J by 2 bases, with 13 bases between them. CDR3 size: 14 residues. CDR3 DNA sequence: TGTGCCAGCAGCGCGTCGGCAGGGGCCTACGAGCAGTACGTC. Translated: CASSASAGAYEQYV.

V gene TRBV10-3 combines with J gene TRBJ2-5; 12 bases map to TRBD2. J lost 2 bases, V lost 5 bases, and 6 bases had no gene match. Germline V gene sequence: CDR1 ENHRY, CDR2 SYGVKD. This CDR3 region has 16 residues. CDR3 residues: CAISRGLAGNQETQYF. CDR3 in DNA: TGTGCCATCAGTCGGGGACTAGCGGGCAATCAAGAGACCCAGTACTTC.